The 2 T cell receptor beta chains below all came from one sample that was sequenced in a study of molecular identifiers for immune sequencing clone quantification. TCRdb reanalysed the PCR reads using MiXCR and keeps one entry per CDR3 protein. The profile shows over 600,000 distinct CDR3 sequences, nearly 20% of them singletons. The sample consisted of naive CD8+ T cells from blood, with Jurkat cell RNA spiked in. Subset noted: FACS-sorted CD8+CD4-CCR7+CD45RA+ naive T cells. These receptor sequences come from a human donor in good health. Some libraries in this study had Jurkat cell RNA spiked in.

This clonotype has at least ten counts. V gene TRBV4-3 combines with J gene TRBJ2-5; a weak D match, TRBD2 (5 bases). The germline V gene encodes CDR1 LGHNA and CDR2 YSLEER. V was clipped by 0 bases and J by 1 base, with 9 bases between them. CDR3 size: 15 residues. For the CDR3, the DNA is TGCGCCAGCAGCCAAGATCCCACTAGCCAAGAGACCCAGTACTTC. It codes for CASSQDPTSQETQYF.

Concerning this clonotype itself: This clone may be a read error of a much larger clone one base away. The chain couples TRBV5-6 to TRBJ2-5, with D perhaps TRBD2 (6 bases). V was trimmed by 4 bases and J by 0 bases, leaving 16 bases between them. The CDR3 has 16 residues. CDR1 is SGHDT and CDR2 is YYEEEE in the germline V gene. The CDR3 here is CASSPPSGPNQETQYF. The CDR3 bases are TGTGCCAGCAGCCCTCCCAGCGGGCCCAACCAAGAGACCCAGTACTTC.